This T cell receptor (beta chain) derives from a study of OX40 agonist ivuxolimab in advanced cancers. The overall study: A diagnosis of hepatocellular carcinoma, melanoma, renal cell or head and neck cancer was present in dose-escalation patients.

Libraries were prepared by immunoSEQ multiplex PCR; TCRdb keeps only in-frame clonotypes and omits some of them. This table has 8,500 to 10,000 clones, roughly 90% appearing once. With regard to this clone: Its matching antigen is unknown.

Excluded were patients having autoimmune disease history or systemic immunosuppression. V was trimmed by 2 bases and J by 0 bases, leaving 9 bases between them. Looked up from germline, CDR1 is SGHRS and CDR2 is YFSETQ. The CDR3 consists of 15 residues. Findings and limits, study-wide: Among the least clonally expanded were partial responders at 0.1-3.0 mg/kg.

This receptor was taken from an adult with an advanced solid tumor such as melanoma, head and neck, liver or kidney cancer. This chain connects TRBV5-1 to TRBJ2-1, with D perhaps being TRBD1 or TRBD2 (5 bases each). Sequenced here: CD4+ or CD8+ T cells sorted from blood, sampled in a trial of the OX40 agonist ivuxolimab. CDR3 sequence (DNA): TGCGCCAGCAGCTTCTCAGGGAGCTCCTACAATGAGCAGTTCTTC. Protein: CASSFSGSSYNEQFF.